The table lists the clone carrying this TCR beta chain with a few counts. Its matching antigen is unknown. Germline V CDR1 and CDR2: SGHNT, YYREEE (reference sequence). The CDR3 is 13 amino acids. V lost 0 bases to trimming and J lost 5 bases, with 8 bases between them. Only in-frame clones appear in the TCRdb table, and some are missing; sequencing was by immunoSEQ multiplex PCR. This table has roughly 60,000 clones, roughly 84% appearing once. The data originate from a study of a mutant IDH1 vaccine in newly diagnosed glioma. For the study at large: Patients in the study were vaccinated eight times, receiving shots in weeks 1, 3, 5, 7, 11, 15, 19 and 23. There were about 60% males and roughly 38% females among treated patients, whose mean age was about 38 years. Study-wide results and caveats: Changes in top peripheral clonotypes did not appear linked to pseudoprogression. Patients mounted vaccine-induced immune responses in 85% to 95% of cases.

Time point defined: week 23, last vaccination. Every vaccine dose comprised 300 ug of mutant IDH1 20-mer peptide plus topical imiquimod. The chain recombines TRBV5-4 with TRBJ1-1; D gene unclear. Specimen: PBMCs, collected from a glioma patient whose treatment included an IDH1 peptide vaccine. This sequence was found in a man aged 25 to 45 with glioma. The CDR3, as DNA: TGTGCCAGCAGCTTGGGCCATAGAACTGAAGCTTTCTTT. Its protein product is CASSLGHRTEAFF.